Each of the 23 T cell receptor beta chains below was sequenced from the same sample in a study of identical twins. Each CDR3 protein is one row after TCRdb ran MiXCR on the 5' RACE reads. This sample has 460,000 or so distinct CDR3 sequences, with 13% to 15% found just once. Another study also made use of these data, one on yellow fever vaccine responses in identical twins.

Sequenced: CD4+ T cells sorted from blood. Receptor source: a woman aged 18-29 years in good health.

This clonotype was counted only a few times. The chain combines TRBV27 with TRBJ2-3, with TRBD2 matching 12 bases. From germline, CDR1 is MNHEY and CDR2 SMNVEV (reference sequence). The CDR3 loop spans 17 amino acids. Trimming took 3 bases from V and 5 from J; bases not matched to a gene: 9. The CDR3 region is CASSFLLAGGPGDTQYF. The CDR3 nucleotides read TGTGCCAGCAGTTTCCTCCTAGCGGGGGGGCCGGGAGATACGCAGTATTTT.

A word on this clonotype: A much larger clone lies one base from this, so it may be a read error. The chain joins TRBV12-3 or TRBV12-4 to TRBJ2-7, with TRBD1 as a possible D gene (5 bases). The J call is in doubt because the DNA end fits TRBJ2-1 better. CDR3 length: 17 amino acids. CDR3 DNA sequence: TGTGCCAGCAGTTTAGGTGGGGCCATCGTTAGCTCCTACGAGCAGTTCTTC. This gives the protein CASSLGGAIVSSYEQFF.

This sequence joins TRBV5-5 and TRBJ2-4; 9 bases fit TRBD2. Germline CDR1 reads SGHKS; CDR2 reads YYEKEE (reference sequence). This CDR3 contains 15 residues. Trimming removed 4 bases from V and 7 bases from J; junction bases left unmatched: 9. This CDR3 is CASSGIPGTSNIQYF. The CDR3 DNA is TGTGCCAGCAGCGGGATACCCGGGACTAGCAACATTCAGTACTTC.

This clonotype came up once. The V call is TRBV7-9, the J call TRBJ1-1; TRBD1 matches at 9 bases. This CDR3 has 15 residues. Germline V gene sequence: CDR1 SEHNR, CDR2 FQNEAQ (reference sequence). Losses at the gene ends were 0 bases for V and 1 base for J; bases not matched to a gene: 0. CDR3 residues: CASSLAGQGNTEAFF. The DNA for the CDR3 is TGTGCCAGCAGCTTAGCGGGACAGGGGAACACTGAAGCTTTCTTT.

In this sample, this clonotype turned up a few times. One end of the junction varies from germline; a read error may be responsible. The rearrangement uses TRBV7-7 and TRBJ2-1; the D is unclear. CDR3 length equals 12 residues. Germline V gene lookup returns CDR1 SSHAT and CDR2 FNYEAQ (reference sequence). The CDR3 here is CASSLTGDEQFF. For the CDR3, the DNA is TGTGCTAGCAGCTTAACTGGGGATGAGCAGTTCTTC. The variable domain in full, completed from reference TRBV7-7 and TRBJ2-1, reads GAGVSQSPRYKVTKRGQDVTLRCDPISSHATLYWYQQALGQGPEFLTYFNYEAQPDKSGLPSDRFSAERPEGSISTLTIQRTEQRDSAMYRCASSLTGDEQFFGPGTRLTVL.

This chain connects TRBV20-1 to TRBJ2-7, with 7 nucleotides matching TRBD2. The CDR3 contains 13 residues. Germline CDR1 and CDR2: DFQATT and SNEGSKA (reference sequence). V lost 3 bases, J lost 7 bases, and 9 bases stayed unmatched. The chain's CDR3 is CSASRDAAGEQYF. DNA of the CDR3: TGCAGTGCTAGTCGAGATGCAGCGGGGGAGCAGTACTTC.

This clonotype was found many times. The rearrangement joins TRBV10-3 to TRBJ2-1, with 8 bases aligning to TRBD2. V shed 2 bases, J shed 2 bases, and the junction held 2 bases outside the gene matches. This CDR3 is built from 15 residues. The germline V gene encodes CDR1 ENHRY and CDR2 SYGVKD. The CDR3 sequence: CAISEREGTYNEQFF. DNA for the CDR3: TGTGCCATCAGTGAGCGGGAGGGTACCTACAATGAGCAGTTCTTC.

In its sample, this clonotype was seen a few times. The V gene is TRBV4-2, the J gene TRBJ2-5; 9 bases match TRBD1. Germline assignment: CDR1 LGHNA and CDR2 YNFKEQ. The CDR3 has 14 residues. Trimming took 4 bases from V and 5 from J; bases not matched to a gene: 5. The CDR3 here is CASSPIGQGETQYF. The CDR3 DNA sequence: TGTGCCAGCAGCCCAATCGGACAGGGGGAGACCCAGTACTTC.

This clonotype was seen a few times. V usage is TRBV18 and J usage is TRBJ1-5, with D uncertain. The V end was cut by 0 bases, the J end by 0 bases, with 9 bases between. This CDR3 region has 16 residues. In germline, CDR1 is KGHSH, CDR2 LQKENI. The CDR3 is CASSPPGHTSNQPQHF. The DNA of the CDR3 is TGTGCCAGCTCACCACCCGGCCACACTAGCAATCAGCCCCAGCATTTT.

The table lists this clonotype with a few counts. The V and J genes are TRBV6-2 or TRBV6-3 and TRBJ2-4; no clear D gene. CDR1 and CDR2 (germline): MNHEY, SVGEGT. With 3 bases removed from V and 6 bases from J, the gap between germline ends came to 15 bases. The CDR3 loop spans 15 amino acids. In DNA form, the CDR3 reads TGTGCCAGCAGTTATCAGATCCTCAAGGGAAACATTCAGTACTTC. Translating gives CASSYQILKGNIQYF.

This clonotype was observed at least ten times. The V call is TRBV5-1, the J call TRBJ1-5; no reliable D call. Germline assignment: CDR1 SGHRS and CDR2 YFSETQ. Trimming stripped 0 bases from V and 2 bases from J, with 9 bases between. This CDR3 contains 15 residues. This CDR3 reads CASSLEGTGNQPQHF. CDR3 sequence (DNA): TGCGCCAGCAGCTTGGAGGGCACGGGCAATCAGCCCCAGCATTTT.

This sequence joins TRBV4-3 and TRBJ2-3, with no clear D. The length of the CDR3 is 17 residues. The germline CDR1 and CDR2 sequences are LGHNA and YSLEER. Between the trimmed V and J ends, which lost 0 bases and 0 bases, there was a span of 13 bases. CDR3 protein: CASSQDRAPRSTDTQYF. As DNA, the CDR3 is TGCGCCAGCAGCCAAGATCGCGCACCTCGAAGCACAGATACGCAGTATTTT.

The genes are TRBV3-1 and TRBJ2-1, with a tentative D call TRBD2 (5 bases). The CDR3 has 15 residues. Trimming pared 2 bases from V and 6 bases from J, leaving 14 bases between. Germline assignment: CDR1 LGHDT and CDR2 YNNKEL (reference sequence). The CDR3 DNA is TGTGCCAGCAGCCAAATACTAGTAAGTCGCAATGAGCAGTTCTTC. It codes for CASSQILVSRNEQFF.

This sequence joins TRBV28 and TRBJ2-4, with 7 positions matching TRBD1. Trimming took 3 bases from V and 5 from J; bases not matched to a gene: 7. This CDR3 has 15 residues. In germline, CDR1 is MDHEN, CDR2 SYDVKM. CDR3 bases: TGTGCCAGCAGTTTCACCGGGACAGACCAAAACATTCAGTACTTC. It encodes CASSFTGTDQNIQYF.

The chain links TRBV29-1 to TRBJ1-1; the D is unclear. The germline V gene has CDR1 SQVTM and CDR2 ANQGSEA. This CDR3 spans 12 amino acids. Trimming removed 3 bases from V and 8 bases from J, with 13 bases in between. CDR3: CSVDKLTREAFF. CDR3 bases: TGCAGCGTTGACAAACTGACCCGAGAAGCTTTCTTT.

This clonotype was seen a few times. V usage is TRBV5-1 and J usage is TRBJ1-3; D is perhaps TRBD1 (5 bases). From germline, CDR1 is SGHRS and CDR2 YFSETQ. Trimming took 0 bases from V and 4 from J, leaving 14 bases between them. CDR3 length equals 16 residues. DNA of the CDR3: TGCGCCAGCAGCTTGGTTGGGACTCTGGCCGGAAACACCATATATTTT. It is translated as CASSLVGTLAGNTIYF.

This clonotype was detected only a few times. The chain couples TRBV14 to TRBJ2-2; 10 nucleotides match TRBD2. Germline CDR1 reads SGHDN; CDR2 reads FVKESK. V shed 4 bases and J 5 bases; nucleotides not matched to a gene: 7. The CDR3 has 16 residues. The CDR3 nucleotides are TGTGCCAGCAGCCGAGCGGGAGGGTCGATTACCGGGGAGCTGTTTTTT. Amino acids: CASSRAGGSITGELFF. Full variable domain (remainder filled in from reference TRBV14 and TRBJ2-2): EAGVTQFPSHSVIEKGQTVTLRCDPISGHDNLYWYRRVMGKEIKFLLHFVKESKQDESGMPNNRFLAERTGGTYSTLKVQPAELEDSGVYFCASSRAGGSITGELFFGEGSRLTVL.

This clonotype was recorded at least ten times. The chain carries TRBV12-3 or TRBV12-4 and TRBJ2-1; maybe TRBD1 (6 bases). Trimming left V 6 bases short and J 10 bases short, with 22 bases between. This CDR3 has 15 residues. The CDR3 nucleotides are TGTGCCAGCAGCCTCAGGGGTCGTAACTCGTACGAGCAGTTCTTC. Its translation is CASSLRGRNSYEQFF.

This clonotype was seen a few times. V and J are TRBV11-2 and TRBJ2-1; TRBD1 aligns across 8 bases. Trimming took 2 bases from V and 10 from J; bases not matched to a gene: 13. The CDR3 runs to 16 residues. Germline assignment: CDR1 SGHAT and CDR2 FQNNGV. The CDR3: CASSLTTGGSAPEQFF. CDR3 nucleotide sequence: TGTGCCAGCAGCTTAACCACAGGGGGTTCCGCCCCCGAGCAGTTCTTC.

This clonotype occurred a few times. The CDR3 sequence: CASSSAGKINTEAFF. The CDR3 bases are TGTGCCAGCAGTTCAGCAGGGAAGATCAACACTGAAGCTTTCTTT. The J gene is TRBJ1-1, the V gene TRBV28, with a weak D call TRBD1 (5 bases). CDR1 and CDR2 (germline): MDHEN, SYDVKM. The CDR3 runs to 15 residues. Trimming removed 4 bases at V and 2 bases at J, with 14 bases between.

This clonotype was found many times. This sequence joins TRBV5-1 and TRBJ2-1; no clear D. V lost 0 bases and J lost 7, with 8 bases in between. Germline loops: CDR1 SGHRS, CDR2 YFSETQ. This CDR3 has 13 amino acids. Here the CDR3 reads CASSLGVTNEQFF. In DNA, the CDR3 is TGCGCCAGCAGCTTGGGGGTGACTAATGAGCAGTTCTTC.

In its sample, this clonotype was seen a few times. J is TRBJ1-1 and V is TRBV12-3 or TRBV12-4; 10 bases are shared with TRBD1. V shed 5 bases, J shed 4 bases, and the junction held 13 bases outside the gene matches. This CDR3 contains 17 residues. The CDR3 loop is CASSPRDRGTIRTEAFF. The DNA of the CDR3 is TGTGCCAGCAGTCCCCGGGACAGGGGTACAATTCGCACTGAAGCTTTCTTT.

This chain uses TRBV3-1 with TRBJ1-1; D not certain. The germline CDR1 and CDR2 sequences are LGHDT and YNNKEL (reference sequence). This CDR3 contains 12 residues. Trimming shortened V by 0 bases and J by 7 bases, and 6 bases separated the two germline ends. The CDR3 DNA reads TGTGCCAGCAGCCAAGATTCGGGTGAAGCTTTCTTT. Protein sequence: CASSQDSGEAFF.